This section outlines one TCR beta chain sequence together with its context. Its antigen is as yet unknown. The record originates from a study of T cells expressing NK-cell markers. The overall study: Repertoires of TCR beta were obtained from T cells sorted as CD3+CD56+NKG2C+, CD3+CD56+NKG2C- and CD3+CD56-NKG2C+.

Study-level findings and limits: Over 5 donors had dominant NKG2C+ clonotypes that comprised roughly 1.0-7.5% of their CD8+ T cells.

TCRdb processed the 5' RACE reads again and assigns one entry to each CDR3 protein, with no DNA. This repertoire includes some 460,000 distinct CDR3 sequences. In germline, CDR1 is LNHDA, CDR2 SQIVND (reference sequence). CDR3 length equals 15 residues. This chain links TRBV19 with TRBJ1-2; as DNA is missing, the TRBD1 call by TCRdb cannot be tested. This TCR came from a woman between 50 and 59 years old in good health. The sample taken for sequencing was blood T cells: a sorted CD56 or NKG2C T cell subset, CD4+ or CD8+ T cells, or bulk PBMC T cells (not recorded which). The CDR3 region is CASSSRDRGWIGYTF.